This paragraph covers one T cell receptor beta chain sequence. Antigen specificity is unknown. TCRdb used MiXCR to reprocess the 5' RACE reads, holding one entry per CDR3 protein. Among about 62,000 distinct CDR3 sequences listed, just under 30% were seen once. Study-wide results and caveats: Tumor Treg TCRs overlapped most with tumor naive CD4+ cells.

Germline assignment: CDR1 SGHDN and CDR2 FVKESK. The CDR3 has 13 residues. Trimming stripped 0 bases from V and 6 bases from J, with 8 bases between. The V and J genes are TRBV14 and TRBJ1-1; unclear D gene. The origin of this receptor is a female donor with breast cancer. Material: tumor-infiltrating naive CD4+ T cells sorted from the breast tumor. Subset in this sample: naive CD4+ T cells, CD4+CD45RA+CD25-. CDR3 loop: CASSQDLGSEAFF. The CDR3 DNA reads as TGTGCCAGCAGCCAAGATCTTGGGTCTGAAGCTTTCTTT. The complete variable domain, with remaining parts taken from reference TRBV14 and TRBJ1-1, reads EAGVTQFPSHSVIEKGQTVTLRCDPISGHDNLYWYRRVMGKEIKFLLHFVKESKQDESGMPNNRFLAERTGGTYSTLKVQPAELEDSGVYFCASSQDLGSEAFFGQGTRLTVV.